This T cell receptor (beta chain) was found in a study of shared clonotypes between healthy human individuals. Study as a whole: Researchers drew samples from two women and three men aged 18 to 49.

Study-wide results and limits: What rarefaction showed was incomplete sorted-subset sequencing despite large depth.

Genomic DNA per cell subset filled all wells of several immunoSEQ plates. The assay was immunoSEQ multiplex PCR, and TCRdb's table has in-frame clones only and misses some. The data hold some 2,500,000 clones, with about 90% observed a single time. A remark on this clone: Antigen specificity is unknown.

The sample was naive CD4+ T cells from PBMCs. Specified subset: CD45RA+ positively selected. The TCR was taken from a man aged 18 to 30 in good health. Some clones in this sample may be carry-over from other donors' samples.

The CDR3 reads CASSQDLTARWEKLFF. For the CDR3, the DNA is TGCGCCAGCAGCCAAGACCTGACAGCACGTTGGGAAAAACTGTTTTTT. The chain recombines TRBV4-3 with TRBJ1-4; a possible D gene is TRBD1 (5 bases). This CDR3 region has 16 residues. V lost 0 bases to trimming and J lost 8 bases, with 16 bases between them. Germline V gene data show CDR1 as LGHNA and CDR2 as YSLEER.